This T cell receptor (beta chain) was recorded in a study of blood T cells in healthy people across ages. There were healthy Caucasian individuals from Russia, aged about 6 to 100, serving as donors. The germline V gene encodes CDR1 LGHDT and CDR2 YNNKEL (reference sequence). The CDR3 has 15 amino acids. A single count supports this clonotype. Next came a second PCR, run for roughly 7 to 12 cycles, which used a sample-barcoded 5' primer along with a J-beta primer mix. Each cDNA molecule was tagged by a template-switch adaptor with 12 random nucleotides. TCRdb reprocessed the 5' RACE reads with MiXCR, giving one entry per CDR3 protein. The data hold about 500,000 distinct CDR3 sequences, with about 24% observed a single time. This sample was also put to use in a study of T cells of mothers and their children. As that report states: Sample barcodes and 2-4 random nucleotides were added by the M1S primer of the second PCR.

Source material: blood. V and J are TRBV3-1 and TRBJ2-5; 7 bases agree with TRBD1. TRBJ2-7 explains the end of the DNA better; the J call may be wrong. This clonotype was obtained from a boy aged 10-17 years in good health. This CDR3 is CASSQEQGIPYEQYF. CDR3 DNA: TGTGCCAGCAGCCAAGAACAGGGGATACCCTACGAGCAGTACTTC.